Listed below are T cell receptor beta chains from one sample, sequenced in a study of T-cell memory formation after mild COVID-19. MiXCR, run by TCRdb on the 5' RACE reads, gives a single entry per CDR3 protein. Of a few hundred thousand distinct CDR3 sequences listed, about 17% are singletons. Sample: PBMCs or a T cell subset sorted from them (not recorded which). The receptors here all came from a man between 18 and 29 years old who had mild COVID-19 (a few samples of this study predate the infection). Cell type and time point are not known. The CDR3 runs from the conserved cysteine through the conserved F or W. D genes are given only for firm matches. Only part of the rows carry a size: once, few, many, or a class if the clone is expanded.

size | D | V | CDR3
many | . | TRBV4-2 | CASSHEGVQETQYF
. | . | TRBV10-3 | CAISESEVGGQETQYF
few | TRBD2 | TRBV27 | CASSLWASGNGADTQYF
few | . | TRBV12-3/TRBV12-4 | CASSLALLQLYGGYTF
. | . | TRBV6-5 | CASRQGPGTDTQYF
. | . | TRBV4-1 | CASSPQGASVRGYTF
many | . | TRBV27 | CASSSNAGTDTQYF
. | TRBD1 | TRBV18 | CASSPPGVGGPYEQYF
. | TRBD2 | TRBV11-2 | CASIEAGATGELFF
few | TRBD1 | TRBV6-5 | CASSRQGNGANVLTF
once | TRBD1 | TRBV19 | CASSPGQGMTEAFF
. | . | TRBV27 | CASSPNMRVQYF
many | . | TRBV5-6 | CASSPPGVRETQYF
. | TRBD1 | TRBV29-1 | CSGSQGVGETKYF
once | . | TRBV9 | CASSVGGAGEQFF
many | . | TRBV27 | CASSLSHPRTGELFF
many | TRBD2 | TRBV6-6 | CASSDSTSGGADTQYF
. | TRBD1 | TRBV6-2/TRBV6-3 | CASSFDRVGPQHF
. | . | TRBV18 | CASSQGTVYGYTF
few | TRBD2 | TRBV6-1 | CASSAGTTLGTQYF
. | . | TRBV20-1 | CSARGLGSTGELFF
. | . | TRBV12-3/TRBV12-4 | CASGTGSINTEAFF
. | TRBD1 | TRBV5-4 | CASSSETGRATEAFF
. | . | TRBV3-1 | CASTRQGTTYEQYF
. | TRBD2 | TRBV20-1 | CSAQRGSSYNEQFF
many | TRBD2 | TRBV29-1 | CSVRSTSGGNTGELFF
. | . | TRBV5-1 | CASSLDVPNEKLFF
few | . | TRBV20-1 | CSAPMRRDEQFF
. | TRBD2 | TRBV4-2 | CASSPGLAGVQETQYF
. | . | TRBV21-1 | CASSKEAAGGDLGNQPQHF
many | . | TRBV5-1 | CASAVESYGYTF
. | TRBD1 | TRBV12-3/TRBV12-4 | CASCHRTGGHEQYF
. | TRBD1 | TRBV7-6 | CASSLSYSGGSSSYEQYF
few | . | TRBV7-9 | CASSRESTARPGAAGTQYF
. | . | TRBV7-2 | CASSLIETQYF
few | . | TRBV7-9 | CASSLGSGHSSGANVLTF
. | . | TRBV4-2 | CASSRSQGRRGYTF
. | . | TRBV10-3 | CAISEGEEETQYF
. | . | TRBV20-1 | CSASELVLYGYTF
few | . | TRBV9 | CASGIFGGASTEAFF
. | . | TRBV7-3 | CASSLKQANTGELFF
few | . | TRBV20-1 | CSANLGRRDQPQHF